This T cell receptor beta chain emerged from a study of early T cells in non-severe SARS-CoV-2 infection. At the level of the study: Chains from this unsorted whole-blood bulk RNA could not be paired. Study results and caveats: Using VDJdb, the matching emphasized anti-spike CD8 responses while missing private and CD4 specificities.

This CDR3 is built from 16 residues. Trimming at V came to 8 bases and at J to 3 bases, leaving 12 bases not matched to a gene. Each cDNA molecule carried a unique molecular identifier. TCRdb passed the 5' RACE reads through MiXCR, listing each CDR3 protein once. The sample contains 75,000 to 100,000 distinct CDR3 sequences, over 15% of which appear only once. Regarding this clonotype: Antigen: not known.

This TCR derives from an adult who was a healthcare worker with PCR-confirmed SARS-CoV-2 infection or an uninfected control (not recorded which). The sequencing input was whole blood. This chain joins TRBV12-3 or TRBV12-4 and TRBJ2-1, with 8 bases lining up with TRBD1. CDR3 bases: TGTGCCAGCCGTCCAGGGGGCGCGGGTAACTACAATGAGCAGTTCTTC. This translates into CASRPGGAGNYNEQFF.